This T cell receptor (beta chain) was profiled in a study of CD8 T cells in Susac syndrome. Random hexamers primed reverse transcription of about 0.45 to 1 ug RNA. Amplification of TCR beta CDR3 spanned 54 Vbeta and 13 Jbeta via immunoSEQ multiplex PCR. TCRdb processed the immunoSEQ multiplex PCR reads anew with MiXCR; each CDR3 protein has one entry. Here the sample spans around 150,000 distinct CDR3 sequences, around 94% being singletons. CDR1 is DFQATT, CDR2 SNEGSKA, per germline (reference sequence). This CDR3 comprises 13 residues. V lost 1 base to trimming and J lost 8 bases; unmatched junction nucleotides: 4. Sequencing targeted TCR beta in blood CD8+ and CD4+ T cells. TEMRA cells were FACS-enriched, with CD8+ and CD4+ T cells isolated negatively.

This clonotype originated in a human donor in good health. Sequencing was performed on CD4+ T cells from PBMCs. The rearrangement joins TRBV20-1 to TRBJ2-2; 7 nucleotides line up with TRBD2. CDR3 sequence reads: CSARASGEGELFF. CDR3 in DNA: TGCAGTGCTAGAGCGAGCGGGGAAGGGGAGCTGTTTTTT.